This T cell receptor (beta chain) is drawn from a study of beta chain features in type 1 diabetes. Germline CDR1 and CDR2: SGDLS and YYNGEE. The CDR3 has 16 amino acids. V lost 4 bases, J lost 4 bases, and 6 bases stayed unmatched. This clone was seen a few times. Its cognate antigen is unknown. The authors reverse transcribed all of the isolated RNA, so sequencing captured expressed TCRB transcripts. Generated by immunoSEQ multiplex PCR, the TCRdb table keeps only in-frame clones and is missing some. In the table there are hundreds of thousands of clones, around 9.9% of which are singletons. Study-level points and caveats: Shortening that was moderate but significant affected the TCRB CDR3s of Type 1 diabetes patients in all four CD4+ subsets.

The chain joins TRBV9 to TRBJ2-3; 13 bases agree with TRBD2. The clonotype comes from a man aged 30-40 years with type 1 diabetes. Source material: naive CD4+ T cells from blood. In DNA, the CDR3 is TGTGCCAGCAGCTATCAGACTAGCGGGGGGCCAGATACGCAGTATTTT. Translation: CASSYQTSGGPDTQYF. The full variable domain, completed using reference TRBV9 and TRBJ2-3, is DSGVTQTPKHLITATGQRVTLRCSPRSGDLSVYWYQQSLDQGLQFLIQYYNGEERAKGNILERFSAQQFPDLHSELNLSSLELGDSALYFCASSYQTSGGPDTQYFGPGTRLTVL.